This TCR beta chain was sequenced in a study of blood T cell repertoires in COVID-19. Turning to the study itself: Acute and convalescent COVID-19 specimens originated in the United States, Italy and Spain. T cells, B-cell-depleted T cells, or PBMCs supplied cDNA or gDNA.

The germline V gene has CDR1 SGHDN and CDR2 FVKESK. V was clipped by 0 bases and J by 7 bases, with 12 bases between them. This CDR3 spans 14 amino acids. Original data processing: Amplification with reference gene primers provided the estimates of nucleated cell counts. Sequenced by immunoSEQ multiplex PCR; TCRdb stores in-frame clones only, minus some. The D gene and trimming were derived from the DNA, and the V and J assignments and clone size from that table. This sample carries under 300,000 clones, 80% to 90% of them seen once, and the ten largest clones take over 3%. Sequencing was performed on PBMCs or T cells enriched from blood (not recorded which). This TCR was recovered from a woman aged 40 to 49 who had been exposed to COVID-19. The chain combines TRBV14 with TRBJ1-2, with D unclear. The CDR3 protein is CASSQDHRGPGYTF. CDR3 coding DNA: TGTGCCAGCAGCCAAGATCACCGAGGGCCTGGCTACACCTTC.